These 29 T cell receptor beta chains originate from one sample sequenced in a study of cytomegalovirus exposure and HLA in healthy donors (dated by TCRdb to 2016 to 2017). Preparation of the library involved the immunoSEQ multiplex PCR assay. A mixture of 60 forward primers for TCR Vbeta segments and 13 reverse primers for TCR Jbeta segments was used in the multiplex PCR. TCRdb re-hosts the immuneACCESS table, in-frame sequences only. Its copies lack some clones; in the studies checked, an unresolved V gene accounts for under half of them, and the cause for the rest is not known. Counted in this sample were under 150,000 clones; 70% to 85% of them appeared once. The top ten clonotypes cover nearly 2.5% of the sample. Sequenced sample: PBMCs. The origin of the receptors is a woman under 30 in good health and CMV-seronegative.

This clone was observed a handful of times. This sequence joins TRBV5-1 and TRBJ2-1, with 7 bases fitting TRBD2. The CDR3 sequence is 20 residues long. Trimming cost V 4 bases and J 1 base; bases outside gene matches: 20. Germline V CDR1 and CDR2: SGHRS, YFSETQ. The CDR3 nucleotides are TGCGCCAGCAGCAACGGCAGTCTGGCGGGAGAGGGACGGTCCTACAATGAGCAGTTCTTC. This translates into CASSNGSLAGEGRSYNEQFF.

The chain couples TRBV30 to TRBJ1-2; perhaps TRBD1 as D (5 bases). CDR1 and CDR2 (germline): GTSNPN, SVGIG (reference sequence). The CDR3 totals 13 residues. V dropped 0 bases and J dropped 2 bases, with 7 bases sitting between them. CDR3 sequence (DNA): TGTGCCTGGAGTGTCGACAGAAACTATGGCTACACCTTC. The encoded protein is CAWSVDRNYGYTF.

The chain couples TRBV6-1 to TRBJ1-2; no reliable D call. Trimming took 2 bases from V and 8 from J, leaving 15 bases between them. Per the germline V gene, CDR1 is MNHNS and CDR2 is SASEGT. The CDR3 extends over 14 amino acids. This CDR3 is CASSEQTSIWGYTF. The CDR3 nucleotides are TGTGCCAGCAGTGAACAGACTTCGATTTGGGGCTACACCTTC.

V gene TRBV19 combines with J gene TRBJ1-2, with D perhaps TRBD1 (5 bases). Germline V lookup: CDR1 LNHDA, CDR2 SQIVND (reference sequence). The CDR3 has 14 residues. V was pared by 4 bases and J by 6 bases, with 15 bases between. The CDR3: CASSTTIDSHGYTF. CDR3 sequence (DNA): TGTGCCAGTAGTACCACCATTGACAGCCATGGCTACACCTTC.

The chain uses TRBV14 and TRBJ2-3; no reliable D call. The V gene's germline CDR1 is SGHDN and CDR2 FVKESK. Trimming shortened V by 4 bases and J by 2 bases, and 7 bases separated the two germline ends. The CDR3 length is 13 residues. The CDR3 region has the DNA TGTGCCAGCAGCCTCCATCCCACAGATACGCAGTATTTT. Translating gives CASSLHPTDTQYF.

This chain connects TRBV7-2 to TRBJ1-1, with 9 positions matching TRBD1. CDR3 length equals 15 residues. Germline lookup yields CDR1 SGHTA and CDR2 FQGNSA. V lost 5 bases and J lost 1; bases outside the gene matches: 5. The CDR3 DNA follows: TGTGCCAGCAGCATAAACAGGGGGCCGAACACTGAAGCTTTCTTT. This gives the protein CASSINRGPNTEAFF.

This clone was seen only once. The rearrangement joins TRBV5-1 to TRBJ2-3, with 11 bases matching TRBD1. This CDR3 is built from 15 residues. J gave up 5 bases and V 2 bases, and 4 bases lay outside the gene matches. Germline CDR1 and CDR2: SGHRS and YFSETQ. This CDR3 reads CASSFRDRGIDTQYF. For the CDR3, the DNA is TGCGCCAGCAGCTTCCGGGACAGGGGGATAGATACGCAGTATTTT. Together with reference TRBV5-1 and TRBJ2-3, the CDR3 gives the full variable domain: KAGVTQTPRYLIKTRGQQVTLSCSPISGHRSVSWYQQTPGQGLQFLFEYFSETQRNKGNFPGRFSGRQFSNSRSEMNVSTLELGDSALYLCASSFRDRGIDTQYFGPGTRLTVL.

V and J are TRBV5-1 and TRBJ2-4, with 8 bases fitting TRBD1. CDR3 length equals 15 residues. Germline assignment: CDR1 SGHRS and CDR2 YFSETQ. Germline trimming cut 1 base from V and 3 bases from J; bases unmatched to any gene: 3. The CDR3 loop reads CASSLLDRDKNIQYF. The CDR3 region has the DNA TGCGCCAGCAGCTTGTTGGACAGGGACAAAAACATTCAGTACTTC.

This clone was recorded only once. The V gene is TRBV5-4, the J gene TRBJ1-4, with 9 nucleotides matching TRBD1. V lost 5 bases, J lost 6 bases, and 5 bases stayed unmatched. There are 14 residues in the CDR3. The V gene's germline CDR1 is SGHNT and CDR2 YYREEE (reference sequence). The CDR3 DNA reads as TGTGCCAGCAGAGTGGACAGGGGAGATGAAAAACTGTTTTTT. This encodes CASRVDRGDEKLFF.

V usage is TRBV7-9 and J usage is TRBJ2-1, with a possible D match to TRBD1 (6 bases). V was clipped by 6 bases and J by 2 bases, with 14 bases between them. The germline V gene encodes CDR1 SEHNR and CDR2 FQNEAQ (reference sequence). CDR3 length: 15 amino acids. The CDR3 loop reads CASSSEQGPYNEQFF. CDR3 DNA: TGTGCCAGCAGTTCTGAACAGGGTCCCTACAATGAGCAGTTCTTC.

CDR3 sequence: CASSLQGFGADTQYF. The CDR3 nucleotides read TGTGCCAGCAGCCTACAGGGTTTTGGGGCAGATACGCAGTATTTT. The chain is built from TRBV6-4 and TRBJ2-3; weak D call: TRBD1 (6 bases). V was clipped by 6 bases and J by 4 bases, with 17 bases between them. Germline V gives CDR1 MRHNA, CDR2 SNTAGT. The CDR3 runs 15 residues.

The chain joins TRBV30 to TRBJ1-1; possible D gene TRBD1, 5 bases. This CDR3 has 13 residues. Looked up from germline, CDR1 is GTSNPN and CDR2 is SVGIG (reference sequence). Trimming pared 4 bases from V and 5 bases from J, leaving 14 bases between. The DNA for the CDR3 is TGTGCCTGGATTAAAGGGGCGCAGACTGAAGCTTTCTTT. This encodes CAWIKGAQTEAFF. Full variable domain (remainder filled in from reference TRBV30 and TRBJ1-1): SQTIHQWPATLVQPVGSPLSLECTVEGTSNPNLYWYRQAAGRGLQLLFYSVGIGQISSEVPQNLSASRPQDRQFILSSKKLLLSDSGFYLCAWIKGAQTEAFFGQGTRLTVV.

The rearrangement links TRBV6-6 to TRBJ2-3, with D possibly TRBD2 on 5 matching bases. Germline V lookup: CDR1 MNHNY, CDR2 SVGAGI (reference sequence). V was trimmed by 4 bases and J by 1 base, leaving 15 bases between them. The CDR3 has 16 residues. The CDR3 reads CASSLSPGLRTDTQYF. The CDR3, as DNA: TGTGCCAGCAGTTTATCCCCCGGACTTCGCACAGATACGCAGTATTTT.

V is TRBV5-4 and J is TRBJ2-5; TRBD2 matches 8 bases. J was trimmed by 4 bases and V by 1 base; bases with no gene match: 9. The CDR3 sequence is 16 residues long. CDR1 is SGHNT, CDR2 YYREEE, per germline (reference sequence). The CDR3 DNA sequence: TGTGCCAGCAGCTTGAAGGGAGCGGGAGTTACAGAGACCCAGTACTTC. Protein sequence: CASSLKGAGVTETQYF.

CDR3 sequence (DNA): TGTGCCAGCAGTGAGCCTACCCCTGGTCAGCCCCAGCATTTT. It specifies CASSEPTPGQPQHF. The V call is TRBV2, the J call TRBJ1-5; D gene ambiguous. CDR1 is SNHLY, CDR2 FYNNEI, per germline. There are 14 residues in the CDR3. V was pared by 3 bases and J by 6 bases, with 12 bases between.

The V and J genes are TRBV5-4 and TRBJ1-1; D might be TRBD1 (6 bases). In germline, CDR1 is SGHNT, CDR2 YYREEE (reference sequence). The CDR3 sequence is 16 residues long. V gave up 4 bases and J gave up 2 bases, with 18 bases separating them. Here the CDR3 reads CASSPISNRANTEAFF. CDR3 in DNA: TGTGCCAGCAGCCCTATATCCAACAGGGCTAACACTGAAGCTTTCTTT.

This CDR3 is CASTIRLLAGVFTGELFF. In nucleotides, the CDR3 is TGCGCCAGCACCATCAGATTACTAGCGGGGGTTTTTACCGGGGAGCTGTTTTTT. This chain joins TRBV10-2 and TRBJ2-2; 11 nucleotides match TRBD2. Germline CDR1 WSHSY, CDR2 SAAADI. The CDR3 sequence is 18 residues long. The V segment lost 7 bases and the J segment 5 bases; nucleotides outside the gene matches: 15.

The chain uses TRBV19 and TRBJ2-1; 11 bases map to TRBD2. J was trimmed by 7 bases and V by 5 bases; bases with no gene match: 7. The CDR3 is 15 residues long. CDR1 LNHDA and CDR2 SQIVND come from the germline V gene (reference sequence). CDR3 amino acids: CASSQTSGGANEQFF. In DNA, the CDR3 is TGTGCCAGTAGTCAAACTAGCGGGGGAGCAAATGAGCAGTTCTTC. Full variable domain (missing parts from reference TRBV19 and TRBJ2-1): DGGITQSPKYLFRKEGQNVTLSCEQNLNHDAMYWYRQDPGQGLRLIYYSQIVNDFQKGDIAEGYSVSREKKESFPLTVTSAQKNPTAFYLCASSQTSGGANEQFFGPGTRLTVL.

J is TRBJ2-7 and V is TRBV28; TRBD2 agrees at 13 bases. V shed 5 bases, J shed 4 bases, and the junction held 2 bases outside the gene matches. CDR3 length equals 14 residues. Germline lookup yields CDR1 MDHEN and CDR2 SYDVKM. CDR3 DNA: TGTGCCAGCAGTGGGACTAGCGGGAAGTACGAGCAGTACTTC. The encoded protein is CASSGTSGKYEQYF.

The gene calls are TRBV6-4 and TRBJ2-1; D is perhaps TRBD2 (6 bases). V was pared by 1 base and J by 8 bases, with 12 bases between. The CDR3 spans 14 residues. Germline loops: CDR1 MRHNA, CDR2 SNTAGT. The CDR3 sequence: CASSDLGLTDEQFF. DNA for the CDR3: TGTGCCAGCAGTGACTTGGGACTCACCGATGAGCAGTTCTTC.

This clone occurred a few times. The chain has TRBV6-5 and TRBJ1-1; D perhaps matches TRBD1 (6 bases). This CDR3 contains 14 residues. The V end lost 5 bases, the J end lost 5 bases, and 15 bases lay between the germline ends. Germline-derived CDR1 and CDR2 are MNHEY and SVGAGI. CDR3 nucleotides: TGTGCCAGCAGTGCACAGGGTCCACAGACTGAAGCTTTCTTT. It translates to CASSAQGPQTEAFF.

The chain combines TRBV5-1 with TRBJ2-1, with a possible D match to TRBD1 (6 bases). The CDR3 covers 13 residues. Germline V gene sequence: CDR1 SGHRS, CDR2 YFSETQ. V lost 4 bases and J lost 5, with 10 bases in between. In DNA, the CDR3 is TGCGCCAGCAGCCCCGGGACAAACAATGAGCAGTTCTTC. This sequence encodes CASSPGTNNEQFF. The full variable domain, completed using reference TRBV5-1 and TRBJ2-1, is KAGVTQTPRYLIKTRGQQVTLSCSPISGHRSVSWYQQTPGQGLQFLFEYFSETQRNKGNFPGRFSGRQFSNSRSEMNVSTLELGDSALYLCASSPGTNNEQFFGPGTRLTVL.

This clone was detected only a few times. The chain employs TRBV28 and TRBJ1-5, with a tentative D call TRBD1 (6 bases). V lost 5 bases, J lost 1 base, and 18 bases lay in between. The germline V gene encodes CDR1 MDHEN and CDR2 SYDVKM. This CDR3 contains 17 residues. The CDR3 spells CASSPPTGRWSNQPQHF. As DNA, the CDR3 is TGTGCCAGCAGTCCACCGACAGGAAGATGGAGCAATCAGCCCCAGCATTTT.

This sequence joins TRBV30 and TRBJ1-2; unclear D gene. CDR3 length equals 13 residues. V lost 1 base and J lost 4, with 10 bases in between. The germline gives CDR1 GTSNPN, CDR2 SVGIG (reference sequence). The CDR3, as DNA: TGTGCCTGGAGTGGTACGTTCGGCTATGGCTACACCTTC. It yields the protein CAWSGTFGYGYTF.

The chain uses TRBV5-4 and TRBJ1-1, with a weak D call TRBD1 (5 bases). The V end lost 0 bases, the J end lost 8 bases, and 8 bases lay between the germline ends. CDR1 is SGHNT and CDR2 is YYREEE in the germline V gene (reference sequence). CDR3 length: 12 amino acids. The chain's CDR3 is CASSLEEGEAFF. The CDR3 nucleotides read TGTGCCAGCAGCTTGGAGGAGGGGGAAGCTTTCTTT. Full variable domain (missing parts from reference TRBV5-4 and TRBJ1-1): ETGVTQSPTHLIKTRGQQVTLRCSSQSGHNTVSWYQQALGQGPQFIFQYYREEENGRGNFPPRFSGLQFPNYSSELNVNALELDDSALYLCASSLEEGEAFFGQGTRLTVV.

The CDR3: CASSGQTGFRISGANVLTF. In DNA, the CDR3 is TGTGCCAGCAGCGGCCAAACAGGTTTCCGGATCTCTGGGGCCAACGTCCTGACTTTC. The rearrangement joins TRBV21-1 to TRBJ2-6; no check of the table's D call, TRBD1, against the DNA was made. TRBV21-1 counts as a pseudogene. There are 19 residues in the CDR3.

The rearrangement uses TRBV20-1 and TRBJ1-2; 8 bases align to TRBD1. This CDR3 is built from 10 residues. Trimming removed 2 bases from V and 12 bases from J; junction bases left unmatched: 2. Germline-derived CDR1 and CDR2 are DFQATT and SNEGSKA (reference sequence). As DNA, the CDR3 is TGCAGTGCTAGATTGGACAGGGACACCTTC. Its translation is CSARLDRDTF.

In nucleotides, the CDR3 is TGTGCCAGCAGCTTTAGCGGGGGGGCCCCAGAGACCCAGTACTTC. Its protein is CASSFSGGAPETQYF. The chain has TRBV7-7 and TRBJ2-5; the match to TRBD2 covers 11 bases. CDR1 is SSHAT, CDR2 FNYEAQ, per germline (reference sequence). The CDR3 has 15 amino acids. The V gene end was trimmed by 3 bases and the J gene end by 4 bases; junction bases not matched to a gene: 4.

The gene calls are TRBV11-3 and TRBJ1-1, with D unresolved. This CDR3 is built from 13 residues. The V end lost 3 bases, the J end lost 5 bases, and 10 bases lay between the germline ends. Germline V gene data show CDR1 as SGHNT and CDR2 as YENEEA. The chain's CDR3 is CASSFISRTEAFF. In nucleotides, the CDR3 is TGTGCCAGCAGCTTTATTTCTCGGACTGAAGCTTTCTTT.